Listed below are T cell receptor beta chains from one sample, sequenced in a study of T cells after yellow fever vaccination. One entry per CDR3 protein, called by TCRdb with MiXCR from the 5' RACE reads. This table has 140,000 to 150,000 distinct CDR3 sequences, approximately 6.6% appearing once. The sequences come from CD4+ T cells sorted from PBMCs, collected 10 days after the yellow fever booster vaccination. These TCRs come from a man aged 30 to 39 who received the YFV17D yellow fever vaccine. The CDR3 runs from the conserved cysteine through the conserved F or W. The D gene is left open where the match is weak. A row's size may be missing; if present it is once, few, many or a size class.

d_call,clone_size,v_call,j_call,cdr3_nt,cdr3_aa
.,few,TRBV7-2,TRBJ2-3,TGTGCCAGCAGCGTGGGGCCGTATACGCAGTATTTT,CASSVGPYTQYF
TRBD2,few,TRBV20-1,TRBJ2-7,TGCAGTGCCCTAGGGACCGCGGGAGGCTCCTACGAGCAGTACTTC,CSALGTAGGSYEQYF
TRBD1,.,TRBV7-2,TRBJ2-7,TGTGCCAGCAGCTTCCGACAGGGACCCTACGAGCAGTACTTC,CASSFRQGPYEQYF
TRBD1,many,TRBV7-2,TRBJ2-3,TGTGCCAGCAGCCTCCTACAGGGGAACACGCAGTATTTT,CASSLLQGNTQYF
TRBD1,many,TRBV7-9,TRBJ1-2,TGTGCCAGCAGCTTAGAGGACAGGGGGCGATATGGCTACACCTTC,CASSLEDRGRYGYTF
TRBD2,many,TRBV5-1,TRBJ2-3,TGCGCCAGCAGCTTAAGGACTAGCGGTGGGGCAGATACGCAGTATTTT,CASSLRTSGGADTQYF
.,few,TRBV7-2,TRBJ2-3,TGTGCCAGCAGGAGTCTAGCTGGAGATACGCAGTATTTT,CASRSLAGDTQYF
TRBD1,many,TRBV5-1,TRBJ1-4,TGCGCCAGCAGCTTTGGAGGGGACAGGCGCGAAAAACTGTTTTTT,CASSFGGDRREKLFF
.,many,TRBV7-2,TRBJ2-2,TGTGCCAGCAGCCCGTTAGGCACCGGGGAGCTGTTTTTT,CASSPLGTGELFF
.,many,TRBV9,TRBJ2-1,TGTGCCAGCAGCGTTGGCCAGGGGGGAATCAATGAGCAGTTCTTC,CASSVGQGGINEQFF
TRBD2,many,TRBV30,TRBJ2-7,TGTGCCTGGGGGACTAGCGAAATTCACGAGCAGTACTTC,CAWGTSEIHEQYF
.,many,TRBV7-2,TRBJ2-7,TGTGCCAGTCAGACAGGCACGAGCTACGAGCAGTACTTC,CASQTGTSYEQYF
.,.,TRBV20-1,TRBJ2-1,TGCAGTGCTGCGGGACGGACTAACAGTGAGCAGTTCTTC,CSAAGRTNSEQFF
.,many,TRBV5-1,TRBJ2-2,TGCGCCAGCAGCTTGGTGGGCAAAGCGAACACCGGGGAGCTGTTTTTT,CASSLVGKANTGELFF
.,many,TRBV10-3,TRBJ2-3,TGTGCCATCAGGGGCCCCATGGGGGATCAACGGCGGGACCCAACAGATACGCAGTATTTT,CAIRGPMGDQRRDPTDTQYF
.,many,TRBV12-2,TRBJ2-7,TGTGCAAGTCGCTTAGGGGCCCACAGCTTGTGCGAGCAGTACTTC,CASRLGAHSLCEQYF
TRBD2,many,TRBV5-1,TRBJ2-1,TGCGCCAGCAGCTTGGTGCGGGAGGCCTACAATGAGCAGTTCTTC,CASSLVREAYNEQFF
TRBD1,many,TRBV5-1,TRBJ2-2,TGCGCCAGCAGCTTCAAGGGGACAGAAGGCGGGGAGCTGTTTTTT,CASSFKGTEGGELFF
.,many,TRBV7-9,TRBJ1-4,TGTGCCAGCAGCACGGCTGGGTCTAATGAAAAACTGTTTTTT,CASSTAGSNEKLFF
TRBD2,.,TRBV20-1,TRBJ2-7,TGCAGTGCTAGCCGTAGACTAGCGGGAGAGCAGCAGTACTTC,CSASRRLAGEQQYF
.,many,TRBV7-2,TRBJ2-7,TGTGCCAGCAGCCCATGGACCGGTTCCTCCTACGAGCAGTACTTC,CASSPWTGSSYEQYF
TRBD2,few,TRBV13,TRBJ2-1,TGTGCCAGCAGCCGGACTAGCGGGAGGGCCAATCTAAATGAGCAGTTCTTC,CASSRTSGRANLNEQFF
TRBD1,many,TRBV6-2/TRBV6-3,TRBJ1-1,TGTGCCACCACCCGGGAGGGGGCTCTTCCGCGTGCTTTCTTT,CATTREGALPRAFF
TRBD2,many,TRBV25-1,TRBJ2-5,TGTGCCAGCAGTGAATCAGGTAGCGGGAGGGCCCGAGAGACCCAGTACTTC,CASSESGSGRARETQYF
.,many,TRBV6-5,TRBJ1-2,TGTGCCAGCAGTTACTCTACGGGACCTAACTATGGCTACACCTTC,CASSYSTGPNYGYTF
.,many,TRBV2,TRBJ1-2,TGTGCCAGCAGTGAAACCAGGAACGGCTACACCTTC,CASSETRNGYTF
TRBD2,once,TRBV20-1,TRBJ2-1,TGCAGTGCTAGAGGTCCGGGAGGGCTCTACAATGAGCAGTTCTTC,CSARGPGGLYNEQFF
TRBD1,many,TRBV12-3/TRBV12-4,TRBJ2-1,TGTGCCAGCAGTTTATTTCTACAGGGGGCCGGGAATGAGCAGTTCTTC,CASSLFLQGAGNEQFF
TRBD1,many,TRBV24-1,TRBJ2-6,TGTGCCACCAAGAACAGGGGGCCTGGGGCCAACGTCCTGACTTTC,CATKNRGPGANVLTF
.,many,TRBV10-3,TRBJ1-4,TGTGCCATCAGTTTGGGGGGCGTTGGAGAAAAACTGTTTTTT,CAISLGGVGEKLFF
TRBD2,.,TRBV5-1,TRBJ2-1,TGCGCCAGCAGCTTTGTTACTAGCGGGAGCGGCAATGAGCAGTTCTTC,CASSFVTSGSGNEQFF
.,.,TRBV7-2,TRBJ1-1,TGTGCCAGCAGCTCACAAGGACCCTTGAACACTGAAGCTTTCTTT,CASSSQGPLNTEAFF
.,many,TRBV9,TRBJ2-7,TGTGCCAGCAGCGTAGGATCGGGAGAATACGAGCAGTACTTC,CASSVGSGEYEQYF
.,many,TRBV29-1,TRBJ1-2,TGCAGCGCCCCGGAGGCTAACTATGGCTACACCTTC,CSAPEANYGYTF
.,few,TRBV20-1,TRBJ2-1,TGCAGTGCTAGACCTACCTCCGGTGGTGAGCAGTTCTTC,CSARPTSGGEQFF
.,many,TRBV10-1,TRBJ2-5,TGCGCCAGCAGTGAACCCTCTGTGGAGACCCAGTACTTC,CASSEPSVETQYF
.,many,TRBV6-6,TRBJ1-1,TGTGCCAGCACCGTAATGGGACGAGAAGCTTTCTTT,CASTVMGREAFF
.,.,TRBV7-2,TRBJ2-7,TGTGCCAGCAGCTTAAGTTGGCCCTACGAGCAGTACTTC,CASSLSWPYEQYF
.,many,TRBV5-1,TRBJ1-2,TGCGCCAGCAGCGCCGACGACGGGGGCTACACCTTC,CASSADDGGYTF
.,many,TRBV29-1,TRBJ1-3,TGCAGCGCCGGAGGAGGGCCAACCTCTGGAAACACCATATATTTT,CSAGGGPTSGNTIYF
.,many,TRBV12-3/TRBV12-4,TRBJ2-5,TGTGCCAGCAGTTCTCGGTTCCAAGAGACCCAGTACTTC,CASSSRFQETQYF
TRBD1,many,TRBV12-3/TRBV12-4,TRBJ2-3,TGTGCCAGCAGTTTTCGGACAGGACGCACAGATACGCAGTATTTT,CASSFRTGRTDTQYF
.,few,TRBV12-3/TRBV12-4,TRBJ1-1,TGTGCCAGCAGTTTGGACAGTTCGAACACTGAAGCTTTCTTT,CASSLDSSNTEAFF
TRBD2,many,TRBV7-9,TRBJ2-1,TGTGCCAGCAGCTATCTAGCGGGAGAGAACCGGCTCGGTTGGAATGAGCAGTTCTTC,CASSYLAGENRLGWNEQFF
.,many,TRBV12-3/TRBV12-4,TRBJ2-5,TGTGCCAGCAGTCATAAAGGGGGAGAGACCCAGTACTTC,CASSHKGGETQYF
TRBD1,many,TRBV6-2/TRBV6-3,TRBJ1-2,TGTGCCAGCAGTTACCCCGGACAGGGTGAGAACTATGGCTACACCTTC,CASSYPGQGENYGYTF
.,many,TRBV3-1,TRBJ1-5,TGTGCCAGCAGCCAAGGAGGCGCGCTGGGGCTTCAGCCCCAGCATTTT,CASSQGGALGLQPQHF
.,many,TRBV9,TRBJ2-1,TGTGCCAGCAGCCCACTAGGTACCCTCTACAATGAGCAGTTCTTC,CASSPLGTLYNEQFF
.,few,TRBV4-2,TRBJ1-2,TGTGCCAGCAGCCAAGATTGGGGCTTGAACTATGGCTACACCTTC,CASSQDWGLNYGYTF
.,many,TRBV7-8,TRBJ2-1,TGTGCCAGCAGCAAATCCCTGGGGGATGAGCAGTTCTTC,CASSKSLGDEQFF
.,many,TRBV20-1,TRBJ2-7,TGCAGTGCTATCAACTGGGACTCTACCTACGAGCAGTACTTC,CSAINWDSTYEQYF
.,many,TRBV2,TRBJ2-1,TGTGCCAGCAGTGAATTCGCCAGGGGACCTGAAGTTATGTACAATGAGCAGTTCTTC,CASSEFARGPEVMYNEQFF
.,.,TRBV20-1,TRBJ1-1,TGCAGTGTAGCAGGGGACACTGAAGCTTTCTTT,CSVAGDTEAFF